The 23 T cell receptor beta chains below come from one sample, sequenced in a study of Tregs in tolerant kidney transplant recipients. Sequenced by immunoSEQ multiplex PCR; TCRdb stores in-frame clones only, minus some. Of 60,000 or so clones detected, about four fifths appear once; the ten largest clones hold about 5.5%. Sequencing used CD4+ T cells from blood. Receptors were obtained from a human donor in good health.

The chain combines TRBV10-3 with TRBJ2-1; TRBD2 agrees at 7 bases. The CDR3 runs 11 residues. Trimming took 11 bases from V and 7 from J; bases not matched to a gene: 5. Germline CDR1 ENHRY, CDR2 SYGVKD. The CDR3 loop reads CAGPRGNEQFF. For the CDR3, the DNA is TGTGCCGGTCCGCGGGGGAATGAGCAGTTCTTC.

The CDR3 loop reads CASSLSGWYQETQYF. CDR3 bases: TGTGCCAGCAGCTTATCGGGATGGTACCAAGAGACCCAGTACTTC. This sequence joins TRBV7-2 and TRBJ2-5; the D gene is possibly TRBD2 (5 bases). This CDR3 is 15 amino acids long. V gave up 2 bases and J gave up 0 bases, with 10 bases separating them. Per the germline V gene, CDR1 is SGHTA and CDR2 is FQGNSA.

The gene calls are TRBV5-6 and TRBJ1-2, with D possibly matching TRBD1 (5 bases). The V gene lost 1 base and the J gene lost 6 bases, with 10 bases spanning the gap. Looked up from germline, CDR1 is SGHDT and CDR2 is YYEEEE. The CDR3 runs to 13 residues. The CDR3 nucleotides are TGTGCCAGCAGCTTGAGGCAGGGTGATGGCTACACCTTC. It is translated as CASSLRQGDGYTF.

The chain joins TRBV5-3 to TRBJ2-7; D is possibly TRBD1 (6 bases). TRBV5-3 is placed among ORFs of uncertain function. V was clipped by 1 base and J by 3 bases, with 17 bases between them. This CDR3 region has 16 residues. The CDR3 sequence: CARSLMGAFYLYEQYF. The CDR3 DNA sequence: TGTGCCAGAAGCTTGATGGGGGCCTTCTACCTCTACGAGCAGTACTTC.

This clone was picked up a small number of times. The chain joins TRBV19 to TRBJ1-1, with TRBD1 matching over 7 bases. The junction had 16 bases not matched to a gene; V was cut back by 2 bases and J by 4 bases. Germline lookup yields CDR1 LNHDA and CDR2 SQIVND (reference sequence). CDR3 size: 18 residues. The CDR3 DNA sequence: TGTGCCAGTAGTATAAGGTTCGGGACAGCGACCCCAGCCACTGAAGCTTTCTTT. Residues: CASSIRFGTATPATEAFF. Combining the CDR3 with reference TRBV19 and TRBJ1-1 gives the whole variable domain DGGITQSPKYLFRKEGQNVTLSCEQNLNHDAMYWYRQDPGQGLRLIYYSQIVNDFQKGDIAEGYSVSREKKESFPLTVTSAQKNPTAFYLCASSIRFGTATPATEAFFGQGTRLTVV.

The chain is built from TRBV15 and TRBJ2-5; the match to TRBD1 covers 8 bases. The CDR3 has 14 residues. Germline values: CDR1 LNHNV, CDR2 YYDKDF (reference sequence). Losses at the gene ends were 5 bases for V and 5 bases for J; bases not matched to a gene: 7. DNA of the CDR3: TGTGCCACCAGCGGGTCAGGGGGCGGGGAGACCCAGTACTTC. As protein: CATSGSGGGETQYF.

This clone was found a few times. The rearrangement links TRBV18 to TRBJ1-2; D ambiguous. Germline V CDR1 and CDR2: KGHSH, LQKENI. The CDR3 consists of 13 residues. V was clipped by 1 base and J by 6 bases, with 9 bases between them. The CDR3 is CASSPRPTDGYTF. CDR3 nucleotides: TGTGCCAGCTCACCACGTCCCACGGATGGCTACACCTTC.

The CDR3 here is CASRAGGITGELFF. As DNA, the CDR3 is TGTGCCAGCCGGGCAGGGGGTATCACCGGGGAGCTGTTTTTT. This chain joins TRBV7-2 and TRBJ2-2; 7 bases match TRBD1. Trimming at V came to 8 bases and at J to 4 bases, leaving 7 bases not matched to a gene. The CDR3 is 14 amino acids. Looked up from germline, CDR1 is SGHTA and CDR2 is FQGNSA.

The chain joins TRBV6-1 to TRBJ1-1; tentative D call: TRBD1 (5 bases). V was pared by 4 bases and J by 5 bases, with 11 bases between. CDR1 and CDR2 from the germline V gene are MNHNS and SASEGT. The length of the CDR3 is 13 residues. The chain's CDR3 is CASSGAGTTEAFF. DNA of the CDR3: TGTGCCAGCAGTGGTGCAGGGACTACTGAAGCTTTCTTT.

The genes are TRBV4-2 and TRBJ2-2; 10 bases fit TRBD1. This CDR3 is built from 19 residues. Germline CDR1 reads LGHNA; CDR2 reads YNFKEQ. The ends lost 0 bases at V and 1 base at J; junction bases unmatched: 8. The CDR3 DNA reads as TGTGCCAGCAGCCAAGAACGGGACAGGGGTTATAGGAACACCGGGGAGCTGTTTTTT. Protein sequence: CASSQERDRGYRNTGELFF.

This clone showed up just a few times. The genes are TRBV7-9 and TRBJ1-1; weak D call: TRBD1 (5 bases). The germline V gene encodes CDR1 SEHNR and CDR2 FQNEAQ (reference sequence). CDR3 length: 15 residues. The V end lost 5 bases, the J end lost 3 bases, and 16 bases lay between the germline ends. CDR3 amino acids: CASSPRQQDYTEAFF. CDR3 in DNA: TGTGCCAGCAGCCCTCGGCAACAGGATTACACTGAAGCTTTCTTT.

The V gene is TRBV21-1, the J gene TRBJ1-5. TRBV21-1 is described as a pseudogene. The CDR3 consists of 15 residues. CDR3 loop: CASSKEVASDQPQHF. The CDR3 region has the DNA TGTGCCAGCAGCAAAGAAGTTGCGTCAGACCAGCCCCAGCATTTT.

This clone was recorded a few times. The chain couples TRBV6-5 to TRBJ1-3; the D gene is possibly TRBD1 (5 bases). Trimming pared 4 bases from V and 3 bases from J, leaving 13 bases between. Germline V lookup: CDR1 MNHEY, CDR2 SVGAGI. The CDR3 is 15 residues long. The chain's CDR3 is CASSSGLSGGNTIYF. The CDR3, as DNA: TGTGCCAGCAGTTCAGGGTTGTCGGGTGGAAACACCATATATTTT.

This clone was counted once. The chain couples TRBV6-6 to TRBJ2-7, with TRBD1 identical over 8 bases. The germline gives CDR1 MNHNY, CDR2 SVGAGI (reference sequence). The CDR3 has 13 residues. Trimming cost V 10 bases and J 4 bases; bases outside gene matches: 9. The CDR3 sequence is CATRQGSVYEQYF. CDR3 bases: TGTGCCACCCGACAGGGGAGTGTATACGAGCAGTACTTC.

The rearrangement uses TRBV7-3 and TRBJ2-2, with 7 nucleotides matching TRBD2. CDR3 size: 16 residues. The junction had 10 bases not matched to a gene; V was cut back by 2 bases and J by 7 bases. Germline V gene lookup returns CDR1 SGHTA and CDR2 FQGTGA. DNA of the CDR3: TGTGCCAGCAGCTTAGCTTCGGGACTACTTTACGGGGAGCTGTTTTTT. Protein product: CASSLASGLLYGELFF. The variable domain in full, completed from reference TRBV7-3 and TRBJ2-2, reads GAGVSQTPSNKVTEKGKYVELRCDPISGHTALYWYRQSLGQGPEFLIYFQGTGAADDSGLPNDRFFAVRPEGSVSTLKIQRTERGDSAVYLCASSLASGLLYGELFFGEGSRLTVL.

This clone was picked up one time. V usage is TRBV7-8 and J usage is TRBJ2-5, with D unclear. V was shortened by 1 base and J by 5 bases, with 8 bases between the two germline ends. The CDR3 contains 13 residues. Germline V gives CDR1 SGHVS, CDR2 FQNEAQ. The CDR3 spells CASSLDREETQYF. The CDR3 DNA reads TGTGCCAGCAGCTTAGATCGAGAGGAGACCCAGTACTTC.

The chain uses TRBV7-2 and TRBJ2-1; D unresolved. V gave up 4 bases and J gave up 7 bases, with 5 bases separating them. CDR1 SGHTA and CDR2 FQGNSA come from the germline V gene. CDR3 length: 11 amino acids. CDR3 residues: CASSSGNEQFF. The CDR3 nucleotides read TGTGCCAGCAGCTCCGGGAATGAGCAGTTCTTC.

This chain connects TRBV7-3 to TRBJ1-5; D is possibly TRBD1 (5 bases). CDR1 and CDR2 (germline): SGHTA, FQGTGA. CDR3 length equals 13 residues. The germline V and J ends were trimmed by 1 base and 4 bases, with 5 bases remaining between them. CDR3 nucleotide sequence: TGTGCCAGCAGCTTAAGGGGGAATCAGCCCCAGCATTTT. Translation gives CASSLRGNQPQHF. Full variable domain (outside the CDR3, taken from reference TRBV7-3 and TRBJ1-5): GAGVSQTPSNKVTEKGKYVELRCDPISGHTALYWYRQSLGQGPEFLIYFQGTGAADDSGLPNDRFFAVRPEGSVSTLKIQRTERGDSAVYLCASSLRGNQPQHFGDGTRLSIL.

The J gene is TRBJ2-2, the V gene TRBV5-4; 7 bases agree with TRBD1. The CDR3 totals 15 residues. Germline V gene lookup returns CDR1 SGHNT and CDR2 YYREEE (reference sequence). V lost 3 bases and J lost 4; bases outside the gene matches: 6. The CDR3 protein is CASSSSGTVTGELFF. CDR3 sequence (DNA): TGTGCCAGCAGCTCCTCCGGGACAGTCACCGGGGAGCTGTTTTTT.

This clone was found a few times. The V call is TRBV18, the J call TRBJ2-3; 7 nucleotides match TRBD1. The germline gives CDR1 KGHSH, CDR2 LQKENI. Trimming cost V 4 bases and J 1 base; bases outside gene matches: 8. The CDR3 spans 16 residues. Here the CDR3 reads CASSHIQGQGTDTQYF. For the CDR3, the DNA is TGTGCCAGCTCACATATACAGGGGCAGGGCACAGATACGCAGTATTTT.

The V call is TRBV7-3, the J call TRBJ1-6; D ambiguous. The length of the CDR3 is 13 residues. Trimming stripped 3 bases from V and 10 bases from J, with 10 bases between. Germline CDR1 reads SGHTA; CDR2 reads FQGTGA. CDR3 sequence (DNA): TGTGCCAGCAGCTTTGATAGAACATCACCCCTCCACTTT. It encodes CASSFDRTSPLHF.

This sequence joins TRBV6-5 and TRBJ2-4, with 9 bases matching TRBD1. The length of the CDR3 is 13 residues. CDR1 is MNHEY and CDR2 is SVGAGI in the germline V gene. J was trimmed by 8 bases and V by 5 bases; bases with no gene match: 4. This CDR3 is CASSRTGADIQYF. CDR3 coding DNA: TGTGCCAGCAGTCGGACAGGGGCAGACATTCAGTACTTC.

This clone has just one count. This chain joins TRBV18 and TRBJ2-7; a possible D gene is TRBD1 (6 bases). The CDR3 extends over 13 amino acids. CDR1 KGHSH and CDR2 LQKENI come from the germline V gene. The V and J ends lost 2 bases and 3 bases respectively, with 8 bases between them. CDR3: CASSPRGGYEQYF. In DNA, the CDR3 is TGTGCCAGCTCACCAAGAGGGGGCTACGAGCAGTACTTC. Full variable domain (rest looked up from reference TRBV18 and TRBJ2-7): NAGVMQNPRHLVRRRGQEARLRCSPMKGHSHVYWYRQLPEEGLKFMVYLQKENIIDESGMPKERFSAEFPKEGPSILRIQQVVRGDSAAYFCASSPRGGYEQYFGPGTRLTVT.